A single sample gave rise to the 28 T cell receptor beta chains below, sequenced in a study of CD8+ T cells in alopecia areata. Isolated RNA was reverse transcribed into cDNA used as the sequencing template. The method was immunoSEQ multiplex PCR; TCRdb's version includes in-frame clones alone and lacks a portion of them. The table includes about 200,000 clones, roughly 60% detected once. Documented treatment: oral pan-JAK inhibitor, 5-10 mg twice daily. Sequencing was performed on CD4+ T cells sorted from blood, taken between weeks 47 and 50, from a patient treated with tofacitinib. These receptors were taken from a human donor with alopecia areata.

The chain links TRBV30 to TRBJ1-5, with D possibly matching TRBD1 (5 bases). Trimming cost V 0 bases and J 6 bases, with 12 bases left between them. CDR3 length: 14 residues. CDR1 and CDR2 (germline): GTSNPN, SVGIG (reference sequence). The CDR3 is CAWSVAGQGQPQHF. The CDR3 DNA sequence: TGTGCCTGGAGTGTAGCGGGGCAGGGTCAGCCCCAGCATTTT.

The CDR3 region is CASSPILSRDSYGYTF. The CDR3 DNA reads as TGTGCCAGCAGCCCTATCTTATCCCGGGACAGCTATGGCTACACCTTC. This chain joins TRBV9 and TRBJ1-2; 7 bases map to TRBD1. Per germline, CDR1 SGDLS and CDR2 YYNGEE. V trimming: 4 bases; J trimming: 4 bases; junction bases outside the gene matches: 13. The CDR3 length is 16 residues.

The chain combines TRBV30 with TRBJ2-7; 8 nucleotides agree with TRBD1. After removal of 3 bases from V and 3 bases from J, the junction contained 7 bases not matched to a gene. The CDR3 loop spans 14 amino acids. Germline V gives CDR1 GTSNPN, CDR2 SVGIG (reference sequence). CDR3 loop: CAWRPGTGYYEQYF. DNA for the CDR3: TGTGCCTGGAGACCCGGGACAGGATACTACGAGCAGTACTTC.

Ten or more counts support this clone. V gene TRBV2 combines with J gene TRBJ2-3; 10 positions match TRBD2. Germline CDR1 reads SNHLY; CDR2 reads FYNNEI. Trimming cost V 6 bases and J 2 bases; bases outside gene matches: 5. The CDR3 length is 15 residues. The CDR3 reads CASSLAGAVTDTQYF. DNA for the CDR3: TGTGCCAGCAGCCTAGCGGGGGCGGTCACAGATACGCAGTATTTT.

This chain joins TRBV29-1 and TRBJ1-2; D is unclear. CDR1 and CDR2 (germline): SQVTM, ANQGSEA. V was clipped by 6 bases and J by 0 bases, with 14 bases between them. CDR3 size: 14 residues. The CDR3 protein is CSVGPRAANYGYTF. The DNA of the CDR3 is TGCAGCGTCGGACCCCGTGCAGCTAACTATGGCTACACCTTC.

The V call is TRBV29-1, the J call TRBJ1-2, with a tentative D call TRBD1 (6 bases). This CDR3 spans 13 amino acids. Trimming pared 6 bases from V and 3 bases from J, leaving 14 bases between. CDR1 and CDR2 from the germline V gene are SQVTM and ANQGSEA. In DNA form, the CDR3 reads TGCAGCGTGAGGACAGCGATCGACTATGGCTACACCTTC. Amino acids: CSVRTAIDYGYTF.

The rearrangement joins TRBV30 to TRBJ1-1, with D uncertain. Per germline, CDR1 GTSNPN and CDR2 SVGIG (reference sequence). This CDR3 region has 13 residues. V lost 4 bases to trimming and J lost 3 bases, with 12 bases between them. This CDR3 is CAWTLRRDTEAFF. Written as DNA, the CDR3 is TGTGCCTGGACCCTCCGAAGGGACACTGAAGCTTTCTTT.

The rearrangement uses TRBV19 and TRBJ1-2, with 9 bases that match TRBD1. The CDR3 has 15 residues. Trimming removed 4 bases from V and 4 bases from J; junction bases left unmatched: 7. Germline V lookup: CDR1 LNHDA, CDR2 SQIVND (reference sequence). CDR3 DNA: TGTGCCAGTAGTAGACCGGGACAGGGCGTCTATGGCTACACCTTC. It encodes CASSRPGQGVYGYTF.

V and J are TRBV5-1 and TRBJ2-7; no reliable D call. V was cut by 4 bases and J by 4 bases, with 12 bases left in between. Germline V gene data show CDR1 as SGHRS and CDR2 as YFSETQ. The CDR3 consists of 13 residues. CDR3 bases: TGCGCCAGCAGCAGACCGGACGAGTACGAGCAGTACTTC. Translated, it gives CASSRPDEYEQYF. Combining the CDR3 with reference TRBV5-1 and TRBJ2-7 gives the whole variable domain KAGVTQTPRYLIKTRGQQVTLSCSPISGHRSVSWYQQTPGQGLQFLFEYFSETQRNKGNFPGRFSGRQFSNSRSEMNVSTLELGDSALYLCASSRPDEYEQYFGPGTRLTVT.

J is TRBJ2-1 and V is TRBV7-3; D is perhaps TRBD1 or TRBD2 (5 bases each). V lost 4 bases and J lost 6, with 13 bases in between. Germline CDR1 reads SGHTA; CDR2 reads FQGTGA. The CDR3 spans 14 residues. The CDR3 loop reads CASSYPGRTNEQFF. In nucleotides, the CDR3 is TGTGCCAGCAGCTACCCGGGACGAACCAATGAGCAGTTCTTC.

The CDR3: CSVYPGQLNTEAFF. The CDR3 nucleotides are TGCAGCGTTTATCCGGGACAGCTTAACACTGAAGCTTTCTTT. V usage is TRBV29-1 and J usage is TRBJ1-1; TRBD1 matches 7 bases. This CDR3 has 14 residues. The germline CDR1 and CDR2 sequences are SQVTM and ANQGSEA. Trimming at V came to 5 bases and at J to 2 bases, leaving 8 bases not matched to a gene.

This clone was seen once. V gene TRBV7-3 combines with J gene TRBJ2-5, with 10 bases lining up with TRBD1. The V gene's germline CDR1 is SGHTA and CDR2 FQGTGA. Trimming took 5 bases from V and 2 from J; bases not matched to a gene: 5. The CDR3 loop spans 15 amino acids. CDR3 protein: CASSPTGGWQETQYF. CDR3 DNA sequence: TGTGCCAGCAGCCCGACAGGGGGCTGGCAAGAGACCCAGTACTTC.

J is TRBJ2-7 and V is TRBV29-1; D perhaps matches TRBD2 (7 bases). Trimming left V 5 bases short and J 2 bases short, with 13 bases between. CDR3 length equals 13 residues. The V gene's germline CDR1 is SQVTM and CDR2 ANQGSEA. In DNA form, the CDR3 reads TGCAGCGTTACGCGGGGGCAACCCTACGAGCAGTACTTC. This encodes CSVTRGQPYEQYF.

The chain links TRBV6-5 to TRBJ2-5; 8 nucleotides agree with TRBD1. V shed 6 bases and J 6 bases; nucleotides not matched to a gene: 3. Germline V gene lookup returns CDR1 MNHEY and CDR2 SVGAGI. There are 12 residues in the CDR3. Written as DNA, the CDR3 is TGTGCCAGCAGCCAGGGGGCGAAGACCCAGTACTTC. This translates into CASSQGAKTQYF.

V usage is TRBV4-3 and J usage is TRBJ2-3; D unresolved. The V gene lost 1 base and the J gene lost 2 bases, with 4 bases spanning the gap. CDR3 length equals 13 residues. Germline V gives CDR1 LGHNA, CDR2 YSLEER. The CDR3 DNA reads TGCGCCAGCAGCCAAGCACTCACAGATACGCAGTATTTT. It encodes CASSQALTDTQYF.

V usage is TRBV19 and J usage is TRBJ1-1; possibly TRBD1 for D (5 bases). This CDR3 region has 15 residues. The V gene's germline CDR1 is LNHDA and CDR2 SQIVND (reference sequence). Trimming removed 5 bases at V and 0 bases at J, with 13 bases between. DNA of the CDR3: TGTGCCAGTAGTCAGCAGGGCCTTATGAACACTGAAGCTTTCTTT. This sequence encodes CASSQQGLMNTEAFF.

The chain has TRBV14 and TRBJ2-7; TRBD2 matches at 7 bases. The V segment lost 1 base and the J segment 7 bases; nucleotides outside the gene matches: 13. This CDR3 region has 16 residues. The V gene's germline CDR1 is SGHDN and CDR2 FVKESK. Here the CDR3 DNA reads TGTGCCAGCAGCCAAGCGGGGGGACCCCAACGTGGAGAGCAGTACTTC. Residues: CASSQAGGPQRGEQYF.

The chain uses TRBV7-6 and TRBJ1-2; no firm D call. The CDR3 totals 13 residues. The germline V and J ends were trimmed by 1 base and 2 bases, with 5 bases remaining between them. Germline CDR1 is SGHVS and CDR2 is FNYEAQ. The CDR3 DNA follows: TGTGCCAGCAGCTTAGACAGCAACTATGGCTACACCTTC. The encoded protein is CASSLDSNYGYTF.

The J gene is TRBJ1-6, the V gene TRBV7-9, with D possibly TRBD1 on 6 matching bases. The CDR3 consists of 16 residues. Germline CDR1 SEHNR, CDR2 FQNEAQ (reference sequence). The ends were cut back, 5 bases at V and 7 bases at J, with 18 bases in the middle. CDR3 in DNA: TGTGCCAGCAGCCGGCGGGGGGCTCCCGGGAATTCACCCCTCCACTTT. Its protein product is CASSRRGAPGNSPLHF.

V and J are TRBV5-6 and TRBJ1-5; D is uncertain. The ends were cut back, 1 base at V and 5 bases at J, with 10 bases in the middle. Germline assignment: CDR1 SGHDT and CDR2 YYEEEE. This CDR3 is 14 amino acids long. In nucleotides, the CDR3 is TGTGCCAGCAGCTTGATCAATGAGGATCAGCCCCAGCATTTT. Translated, it gives CASSLINEDQPQHF.

This clone was observed a few times. The chain uses TRBV5-5 and TRBJ2-2, with TRBD1 as a possible D gene (5 bases). CDR3 size: 15 residues. Germline V gene sequence: CDR1 SGHKS, CDR2 YYEKEE (reference sequence). Trimming removed 5 bases at V and 11 bases at J, with 22 bases between. The chain's CDR3 is CASRMARGSTYELFF. The DNA of the CDR3 is TGTGCCAGCAGAATGGCTAGGGGCTCAACGTACGAGCTGTTTTTT.

V usage is TRBV7-2 and J usage is TRBJ2-1; D is unclear. The V and J ends lost 5 bases and 4 bases respectively, with 3 bases between them. Per the germline V gene, CDR1 is SGHTA and CDR2 is FQGNSA. The CDR3 loop spans 11 amino acids. CDR3 residues: CASSRYNEQFF. The CDR3 coding sequence is TGTGCCAGCAGCCGATACAATGAGCAGTTCTTC.

This sequence joins TRBV27 and TRBJ1-1; 10 nucleotides match TRBD1. V shed 6 bases and J 9 bases; nucleotides not matched to a gene: 7. The CDR3 length is 13 residues. In germline, CDR1 is MNHEY, CDR2 SMNVEV (reference sequence). The CDR3 DNA reads as TGTGCCAGCAGAGGGACAGGGGAAACCCAAGCTTTCTTT. Encoded protein: CASRGTGETQAFF.

The J gene is TRBJ1-2, the V gene TRBV15; D is unclear. The CDR3 is made up of 12 amino acids. V was shortened by 1 base and J by 8 bases, with 8 bases between the two germline ends. CDR1 is LNHNV and CDR2 is YYDKDF in the germline V gene (reference sequence). The CDR3 region has the DNA TGTGCCACCAGCAGAGCGGCTGGCGGCTACACCTTC. Translated: CATSRAAGGYTF.

This clone was seen more than once but under ten times. The chain couples TRBV4-1 to TRBJ2-3; tentatively, D is TRBD2 (5 bases). Per the germline V gene, CDR1 is MGHRA and CDR2 is YSYEKL. V dropped 0 bases and J dropped 2 bases, with 15 bases sitting between them. The CDR3 length is 17 residues. CDR3 sequence (DNA): TGCGCCAGCAGCCAAGAGTGGACTCCCTTATCCACAGATACGCAGTATTTT. Translating gives CASSQEWTPLSTDTQYF.

The J gene is TRBJ2-3, the V gene TRBV15; 11 bases match TRBD2. The trim removed 4 bases at V and 0 bases at J, leaving 9 bases unmatched. This CDR3 is built from 18 residues. The germline V gene encodes CDR1 LNHNV and CDR2 YYDKDF (reference sequence). CDR3 sequence reads: CATSNPSGGPISTDTQYF. The CDR3 nucleotides read TGTGCCACCAGCAATCCTAGCGGGGGGCCTATCAGCACAGATACGCAGTATTTT.

The gene calls are TRBV30 and TRBJ1-5, with D maybe TRBD1 (6 bases). The CDR3 is 14 residues long. V shed 5 bases and J shed 5 bases, with 16 bases lying between them. CDR1 is GTSNPN, CDR2 SVGIG, per germline (reference sequence). This CDR3 is CAWSSLGGDQPQHF. DNA for the CDR3: TGTGCCTGGTCGAGCCTTGGGGGCGATCAGCCCCAGCATTTT. The variable domain in full, with the rest retrieved from reference TRBV30 and TRBJ1-5, is SQTIHQWPATLVQPVGSPLSLECTVEGTSNPNLYWYRQAAGRGLQLLFYSVGIGQISSEVPQNLSASRPQDRQFILSSKKLLLSDSGFYLCAWSSLGGDQPQHFGDGTRLSIL.

The V call is TRBV9, the J call TRBJ2-3, with D possibly being TRBD1 or TRBD2 (5 bases each). From germline, CDR1 is SGDLS and CDR2 YYNGEE. V dropped 3 bases and J dropped 3 bases, with 11 bases sitting between them. The CDR3 consists of 14 residues. The CDR3 spells CASSARGQTDTQYF. The DNA of the CDR3 is TGTGCCAGCAGCGCCCGGGGCCAAACAGATACGCAGTATTTT.